These 28 T cell receptor beta chains were sequenced from one sample in a study of cytomegalovirus exposure and HLA in healthy donors. TCRdb's table, derived via immunoSEQ multiplex PCR, lists solely in-frame clones and lacks some. Among 110,000 or so clones, around 83% were seen once, and the ten largest hold roughly 4%. Sequencing was performed on PBMCs. These receptors originate from a woman between 18 and 30 years old in good health and CMV-seropositive.

The rearrangement links TRBV27 to TRBJ1-1; possible D gene TRBD1, 6 bases. Looked up from germline, CDR1 is MNHEY and CDR2 is SMNVEV (reference sequence). The length of the CDR3 is 15 residues. V dropped 3 bases and J dropped 4 bases, with 15 bases sitting between them. The CDR3 here is CASSFSFPGVTEAFF. DNA of the CDR3: TGTGCCAGCAGTTTTTCTTTCCCAGGGGTCACTGAAGCTTTCTTT.

The chain joins TRBV15 to TRBJ2-6, with 9 positions matching TRBD1. CDR1 is LNHNV and CDR2 is YYDKDF in the germline V gene (reference sequence). The CDR3 is 17 residues long. Trimming cost V 10 bases and J 4 bases; bases outside gene matches: 14. The CDR3 loop is CAIMRWDRETGANVLTF. CDR3 nucleotide sequence: TGTGCCATCATGCGTTGGGACAGGGAGACCGGGGCCAACGTCCTGACTTTC.

This chain links TRBV7-3 with TRBJ2-5; D ambiguous. V lost 2 bases and J 5 bases, leaving 9 bases between the germline ends. Germline V gene data show CDR1 as SGHTA and CDR2 as FQGTGA. This CDR3 is built from 13 residues. The CDR3 spells CASSLGLLETQYF. DNA for the CDR3: TGTGCCAGCAGCTTAGGGCTCTTGGAGACCCAGTACTTC.

The genes are TRBV10-3 and TRBJ1-2, with 10 nucleotides matching TRBD1. This CDR3 contains 16 residues. In germline, CDR1 is ENHRY, CDR2 SYGVKD. V was clipped by 2 bases and J by 0 bases; unmatched bases: 3. The chain's CDR3 is CAISEGQGVSNYGYTF. The CDR3 region has the DNA TGTGCCATCAGTGAGGGACAGGGGGTTTCTAACTATGGCTACACCTTC.

The chain employs TRBV19 and TRBJ1-5; D possibly corresponds to TRBD1 (6 bases). Germline V gene data show CDR1 as LNHDA and CDR2 as SQIVND (reference sequence). The germline V and J ends were trimmed by 1 base and 5 bases, with 12 bases remaining between them. The CDR3 spans 15 residues. CDR3 sequence reads: CASSIGDRKDQPQHF. The CDR3 DNA sequence: TGTGCCAGTAGTATAGGTGACAGGAAGGATCAGCCCCAGCATTTT.

This clone was found once. The chain combines TRBV30 with TRBJ2-2; D unclear. This CDR3 has 12 amino acids. Germline-derived CDR1 and CDR2 are GTSNPN and SVGIG (reference sequence). V gave up 5 bases and J gave up 4 bases, with 8 bases separating them. The CDR3 nucleotides read TGTGCCTGGCCGGGTCCCACCGGGGAGCTGTTTTTT. Its translation: CAWPGPTGELFF.

This CDR3 reads CASSSPAGAYNEQFF. For the CDR3, the DNA is TGCGCCAGCAGCTCCCCAGCGGGGGCCTACAATGAGCAGTTCTTC. The chain couples TRBV5-1 to TRBJ2-1; the match to TRBD2 covers 8 bases. The CDR3 consists of 15 residues. CDR1 SGHRS and CDR2 YFSETQ come from the germline V gene. V dropped 3 bases and J dropped 2; count of bases not matched to a gene: 4.

This clone has a single count. This chain links TRBV19 with TRBJ2-2; TRBD1 matches at 8 bases. Per the germline V gene, CDR1 is LNHDA and CDR2 is SQIVND (reference sequence). The CDR3 has 15 residues. With V trimmed by 9 bases and J by 4 bases, 10 bases remained unmatched. DNA of the CDR3: TGTGCCAGCAGTTGGAGGACAGGGCCCACCGGGGAGCTGTTTTTT. It translates to CASSWRTGPTGELFF.

The chain carries TRBV10-3 and TRBJ1-5; no firm D call. CDR3 length equals 13 residues. Germline V gives CDR1 ENHRY, CDR2 SYGVKD. V lost 7 bases, J lost 0 bases, and 7 bases lay in between. In DNA, the CDR3 is TGTGCCATCACCGCAGATAGCAATCAGCCCCAGCATTTT. It is translated as CAITADSNQPQHF.

The chain is built from TRBV18 and TRBJ2-7; D might be TRBD2 (5 bases). Germline CDR1 is KGHSH and CDR2 is LQKENI. V shed 6 bases and J shed 2 bases, with 20 bases lying between them. The CDR3 covers 16 residues. The CDR3 DNA reads TGTGCCAGCTCCTCCGCCCCGGGGTGGCGAGCCTACGAGCAGTACTTC. It encodes CASSSAPGWRAYEQYF.

The chain recombines TRBV2 with TRBJ1-1; maybe TRBD1 (5 bases). V was cut by 2 bases and J by 8 bases, with 12 bases left in between. Germline V CDR1 and CDR2: SNHLY, FYNNEI. The CDR3 totals 13 residues. For the CDR3, the DNA is TGTGCCAGCAGTGAATGGGGCACAGCAGAAGCTTTCTTT. This gives the protein CASSEWGTAEAFF.

This clone was observed once. The J gene is TRBJ1-1, the V gene TRBV7-9; 7 bases fit TRBD1. The CDR3 consists of 12 residues. The germline V gene encodes CDR1 SEHNR and CDR2 FQNEAQ (reference sequence). The V gene end was trimmed by 7 bases and the J gene end by 6 bases; junction bases not matched to a gene: 5. In DNA form, the CDR3 reads TGTGCCAGCACTTCAGGGGGGCCTGAAGCTTTCTTT. The encoded protein is CASTSGGPEAFF. The full variable domain, with the rest looked up from reference TRBV7-9 and TRBJ1-1, is DTGVSQNPRHKITKRGQNVTFRCDPISEHNRLYWYRQTLGQGPEFLTYFQNEAQLEKSRLLSDRFSAERPKGSFSTLEIQRTEQGDSAMYLCASTSGGPEAFFGQGTRLTVV.

The rearrangement links TRBV9 to TRBJ2-5; 7 nucleotides align to TRBD1. The V segment lost 4 bases and the J segment 4 bases; nucleotides outside the gene matches: 7. The CDR3 extends over 14 amino acids. CDR1 is SGDLS, CDR2 YYNGEE, per germline. In nucleotides, the CDR3 is TGTGCCAGCAGCCCCAGGGACAGCTTAGAGACCCAGTACTTC. Translated: CASSPRDSLETQYF.

The chain carries TRBV18 and TRBJ2-1, with 14 bases lining up with TRBD2. Germline loops: CDR1 KGHSH, CDR2 LQKENI. V lost 3 bases and J lost 8; bases outside the gene matches: 6. The CDR3 length is 16 residues. CDR3 protein: CASSPPGLAGVDEQFF. In nucleotides, the CDR3 is TGTGCCAGCTCACCCCCGGGACTAGCGGGAGTGGATGAGCAGTTCTTC.

The chain is built from TRBV15 and TRBJ2-1, with D unresolved. The V gene's germline CDR1 is LNHNV and CDR2 YYDKDF (reference sequence). Between the trimmed V and J ends, which lost 5 bases and 2 bases, there was a span of 7 bases. The CDR3 consists of 13 residues. The CDR3 nucleotides read TGTGCCACCAGCTCCGAGACCTACAATGAGCAGTTCTTC. Translated, it gives CATSSETYNEQFF.

This clone was picked up a small number of times. The V and J genes are TRBV25-1 and TRBJ2-4; 14 bases agree with TRBD2. The CDR3 is 17 amino acids. V was clipped by 5 bases and J by 3 bases; unmatched bases: 6. Germline V gene data show CDR1 as MGHDK and CDR2 as SYGVNS. CDR3 residues: CASSPWTSGGSKNIQYF. The CDR3 DNA follows: TGTGCCAGCAGTCCCTGGACTAGCGGGGGGAGCAAAAACATTCAGTACTTC.

The rearrangement uses TRBV7-9 and TRBJ1-4; possibly TRBD1 for D (6 bases). The V end was cut by 3 bases, the J end by 6 bases, with 8 bases between. This CDR3 comprises 13 residues. Per the germline V gene, CDR1 is SEHNR and CDR2 is FQNEAQ (reference sequence). CDR3 DNA sequence: TGTGCCAGCAGCTTCTCAGGGGATGAAAAACTGTTTTTT. This encodes CASSFSGDEKLFF.

This chain links TRBV5-4 with TRBJ2-3; D is possibly TRBD2 (6 bases). Germline assignment: CDR1 SGHNT and CDR2 YYREEE (reference sequence). Between the trimmed V and J ends, which lost 6 bases and 2 bases, there was a span of 22 bases. This CDR3 is built from 17 residues. The CDR3 sequence: CASNLGSGGAHTDTQYF. Written as DNA, the CDR3 is TGTGCCAGCAATCTGGGGAGTGGCGGGGCTCACACAGATACGCAGTATTTT.

This rearrangement joins TRBV6-1 to TRBJ1-5; D may be TRBD1 (6 bases). CDR1 and CDR2 from the germline V gene are MNHNS and SASEGT. V lost 2 bases and J 7 bases, leaving 12 bases between the germline ends. The CDR3 is made up of 14 amino acids. The CDR3 region has the DNA TGTGCCAGCAGTGAATTAGGGGGGGCGCAGCCCCAGCATTTT. Its protein product is CASSELGGAQPQHF.

V is TRBV28 and J is TRBJ1-1; 8 positions agree with TRBD1. With 2 bases clipped from V and 4 bases from J, the junction kept 6 bases outside the gene matches. This CDR3 spans 15 amino acids. From germline, CDR1 is MDHEN and CDR2 SYDVKM. CDR3 loop: CASSLPITGGTEAFF. CDR3 bases: TGTGCCAGCAGTTTACCCATTACAGGGGGCACTGAAGCTTTCTTT.

The chain has TRBV10-3 and TRBJ2-7; perhaps TRBD2 as D (7 bases). Deletions cut 10 bases from V and 5 bases from J, with 18 bases between. The CDR3 is made up of 13 amino acids. Germline V gene sequence: CDR1 ENHRY, CDR2 SYGVKD. The CDR3 DNA follows: TGTGCCACGATGGGGGGGGCGCGGGACGAGCAGTACTTC. As protein: CATMGGARDEQYF.

For this clone: Compared with germline, one end of the junction differs, possibly owing to a read error. The V and J genes are TRBV7-9 and TRBJ1-1; D is uncertain. Germline V CDR1 and CDR2: SEHNR, FQNEAQ (reference sequence). This CDR3 comprises 16 residues. The CDR3 sequence is CASSLAFARANTEAFF. The CDR3 DNA sequence: TGTGCCAGCAGCCTAGCCTTTGCGAGGGCGAACACTGAAGCTTTCTTT.

The chain has TRBV13 and TRBJ2-1, with TRBD2 matching 11 bases. The germline V gene encodes CDR1 PRHDT and CDR2 FYEKMQ (reference sequence). The V and J ends lost 5 bases and 3 bases, in that order; junction bases with no gene match: 6. This CDR3 contains 16 residues. The CDR3 here is CASSAGTSGNYNEQFF. CDR3 nucleotide sequence: TGTGCCAGCAGCGCGGGGACTAGCGGCAACTACAATGAGCAGTTCTTC.

The V call is TRBV28, the J call TRBJ1-5; D remains ambiguous. The V and J ends lost 2 bases and 7 bases respectively, with 12 bases between them. CDR1 is MDHEN, CDR2 SYDVKM, per germline. This CDR3 region has 14 residues. In DNA, the CDR3 is TGTGCCAGCAGTTTACTAGGCTCCTACCAGCCCCAGCATTTT. Protein: CASSLLGSYQPQHF.

This clone has just a few counts. V gene TRBV7-9 combines with J gene TRBJ2-5; D unresolved. The V end lost 5 bases, the J end lost 3 bases, and 4 bases lay between the germline ends. CDR1 and CDR2 (germline): SEHNR, FQNEAQ (reference sequence). The CDR3 has 11 amino acids. CDR3 sequence reads: CASSPKETQYF. CDR3 in DNA: TGTGCCAGCAGCCCAAAAGAGACCCAGTACTTC.

The rearrangement uses TRBV6-5 and TRBJ1-1; perhaps TRBD1 as D (5 bases). V shed 4 bases and J shed 10 bases, with 19 bases lying between them. Germline loops: CDR1 MNHEY, CDR2 SVGAGI. The CDR3 spans 14 residues. The CDR3 loop reads CASSSHGGIVGAFF. DNA of the CDR3: TGTGCCAGCAGTTCCCACGGGGGGATAGTTGGAGCTTTCTTT.

J is TRBJ2-1 and V is TRBV9; 8 bases map to TRBD2. This CDR3 has 13 amino acids. After removal of 3 bases from V and 8 bases from J, the junction contained 4 bases not matched to a gene. The germline CDR1 and CDR2 sequences are SGDLS and YYNGEE. CDR3 DNA sequence: TGTGCCAGCAGCGGCGGGGGGCCCGATGAGCAGTTCTTC. Protein sequence: CASSGGGPDEQFF.

The chain uses TRBV7-9 and TRBJ1-2; 7 bases agree with TRBD1. The CDR3 runs to 14 residues. Germline loops: CDR1 SEHNR, CDR2 FQNEAQ (reference sequence). V lost 1 base and J lost 6; bases outside the gene matches: 5. CDR3 in amino acids: CASSLGQGRDGYTF. The CDR3 coding sequence is TGTGCCAGCAGCTTAGGACAGGGACGGGATGGCTACACCTTC.